This entry lists 19 T cell receptor beta chains sequenced from one sample in a study of cytomegalovirus exposure and HLA in healthy donors. Data came from immunoSEQ multiplex PCR; TCRdb stores just in-frame clones and leaves some out. This table holds 55,000 to 70,000 clones, 85% to 95% found once. The sequenced sample consisted of PBMCs. Receptors originate from a man younger than 30 in good health and CMV-seronegative.

V and J are TRBV10-1 and TRBJ2-7; perhaps TRBD2 as D (6 bases). V lost 3 bases, J lost 0 bases, and 12 bases lay in between. This CDR3 comprises 15 residues. The germline CDR1 and CDR2 sequences are WNHNN and SYGVQD (reference sequence). CDR3 sequence reads: CASSDGGASSYEQYF. The CDR3 nucleotides are TGCGCCAGCAGTGATGGCGGGGCAAGCTCCTACGAGCAGTACTTC.

The chain couples TRBV5-5 to TRBJ2-7; a possible D gene is TRBD2 (5 bases). The CDR3 is 14 residues long. Germline V gives CDR1 SGHKS, CDR2 YYEKEE (reference sequence). V was shortened by 1 base and J by 2 bases, with 10 bases between the two germline ends. CDR3 loop: CASSLPGLTYEQYF. In DNA, the CDR3 is TGTGCCAGCAGCTTGCCAGGACTCACCTACGAGCAGTACTTC.

The rearrangement uses TRBV6-1 and TRBJ1-5; D is perhaps TRBD1 (5 bases). CDR1 is MNHNS and CDR2 is SASEGT in the germline V gene. V was trimmed by 2 bases and J by 2 bases, leaving 13 bases between them. The CDR3 loop spans 16 amino acids. The CDR3 bases are TGTGCCAGCAGTGAACAGGGAGGGTATGGCAATCAGCCCCAGCATTTT. Its protein product is CASSEQGGYGNQPQHF.

The sample holds a few counts of this clone. The chain employs TRBV6-4 and TRBJ2-1; TRBD2 matches 14 bases. Germline CDR1 is MRHNA and CDR2 is SNTAGT. V lost 6 bases, J lost 6 bases, and 4 bases stayed unmatched. CDR3 size: 15 residues. CDR3 DNA sequence: TGTGCCAGCAGCTCCGGGACTAGCGGGAGCAATGAGCAGTTCTTC. As protein: CASSSGTSGSNEQFF.

The chain recombines TRBV11-2 with TRBJ2-7, with D uncertain. The CDR3 covers 14 residues. V lost 7 bases to trimming and J lost 2 bases, with 15 bases between them. The germline gives CDR1 SGHAT, CDR2 FQNNGV. CDR3 nucleotides: TGTGCCAGCACCATAAGTCCCACAGCCTACGAGCAGTACTTC. Translation: CASTISPTAYEQYF.

The rearrangement uses TRBV11-2 and TRBJ2-7; possibly TRBD1 for D (6 bases). Trimming took off 0 bases at V and 3 bases at J, with 12 bases between the two ends. Germline CDR1 SGHAT, CDR2 FQNNGV. The CDR3 runs 15 residues. DNA for the CDR3: TGTGCCAGCAGCTTAGATCTTATCAGGGGCTACGAGCAGTACTTC. It codes for CASSLDLIRGYEQYF. Variable domain in full (rest from reference TRBV11-2 and TRBJ2-7): EAGVAQSPRYKIIEKRQSVAFWCNPISGHATLYWYQQILGQGPKLLIQFQNNGVVDDSQLPKDRFSAERLKGVDSTLKIQPAKLEDSAVYLCASSLDLIRGYEQYFGPGTRLTVT.

The chain carries TRBV19 and TRBJ2-7; 10 nucleotides align to TRBD2. CDR1 LNHDA and CDR2 SQIVND come from the germline V gene (reference sequence). This CDR3 contains 13 residues. J gave up 4 bases and V 6 bases, and 3 bases lay outside the gene matches. CDR3 sequence reads: CASRRTSGYEQYF. The CDR3, as DNA: TGTGCCAGTAGGAGGACTAGCGGTTACGAGCAGTACTTC.

V and J are TRBV15 and TRBJ2-4; D may be TRBD1 (5 bases). Germline CDR1 reads LNHNV; CDR2 reads YYDKDF (reference sequence). The CDR3 length is 15 residues. V was trimmed by 0 bases and J by 6 bases, leaving 12 bases between them. The CDR3 loop is CATSRDKGRTNIQYF. The CDR3 nucleotides are TGTGCCACCAGCAGAGATAAGGGGCGCACAAACATTCAGTACTTC.

The chain employs TRBV7-2 and TRBJ1-1, with 8 bases identical to TRBD1. The junction had 5 bases not matched to a gene; V was cut back by 5 bases and J by 0 bases. Germline lookup yields CDR1 SGHTA and CDR2 FQGNSA. This CDR3 is 15 amino acids long. The CDR3, as DNA: TGTGCCAGCAGCCCTTCGACAGGGGTGAACACTGAAGCTTTCTTT. This translates into CASSPSTGVNTEAFF.

The J gene is TRBJ1-2, the V gene TRBV29-1; D call uncertain. Trimming took 0 bases from V and 8 from J, leaving 7 bases between them. This CDR3 has 11 amino acids. Per germline, CDR1 SQVTM and CDR2 ANQGSEA. The CDR3 sequence: CSVEDPVGYTF. The DNA for the CDR3 is TGCAGCGTTGAAGATCCCGTGGGCTACACCTTC. The variable domain in full, with the rest retrieved from reference TRBV29-1 and TRBJ1-2, is SAVISQKPSRDICQRGTSLTIQCQVDSQVTMMFWYRQQPGQSLTLIATANQGSEATYESGFVIDKFPISRPNLTFSTLTVSNMSPEDSSIYLCSVEDPVGYTFGSGTRLTVV.

The gene calls are TRBV7-2 and TRBJ2-7; TRBD2 matches at 13 bases. This CDR3 is 15 amino acids long. With 1 base clipped from V and 5 bases from J, the junction kept 2 bases outside the gene matches. Germline V lookup: CDR1 SGHTA, CDR2 FQGNSA. The DNA for the CDR3 is TGTGCCAGCAGCTTAGGACTAGCGGGAGGACACGAGCAGTACTTC. Protein sequence: CASSLGLAGGHEQYF. Variable domain in full (rest from reference TRBV7-2 and TRBJ2-7): GAGVSQSPSNKVTEKGKDVELRCDPISGHTALYWYRQSLGQGLEFLIYFQGNSAPDKSGLPSDRFSAERTGGSVSTLTIQRTQQEDSAVYLCASSLGLAGGHEQYFGPGTRLTVT.

This clone was counted a single time. This chain connects TRBV27 to TRBJ1-2; 7 bases align to TRBD1. The junction had 7 bases not matched to a gene; V was cut back by 6 bases and J by 3 bases. Germline CDR1 reads MNHEY; CDR2 reads SMNVEV (reference sequence). The CDR3 sequence is 14 residues long. The CDR3 DNA is TGTGCCAGCAGGGGGCGACAGGGAGACTATGGCTACACCTTC. Protein sequence: CASRGRQGDYGYTF.

A note on this clone: Other DNA sequences in the same sample also yield this CDR3. The chain couples TRBV7-2 to TRBJ2-5, with 7 bases matching TRBD2. V was pared by 6 bases and J by 5 bases, with 21 bases of the junction left unmatched. CDR1 and CDR2 (germline): SGHTA, FQGNSA. The CDR3 extends over 18 amino acids. CDR3 region: CASSSPGGRVIVRETQYF. The CDR3 bases are TGTGCCAGCAGTTCCCCGGGAGGCAGGGTGATAGTTAGGGAGACCCAGTACTTC.

V usage is TRBV11-2 and J usage is TRBJ2-2; 13 bases are shared with TRBD2. This CDR3 region has 13 residues. Germline CDR1 SGHAT, CDR2 FQNNGV. Trimming took 8 bases from V and 6 from J; bases not matched to a gene: 0. In DNA, the CDR3 is TGTGCCAGCGGACTAGCGGGAGCCGGGGAGCTGTTTTTT. Its translation is CASGLAGAGELFF.

The V and J genes are TRBV10-1 and TRBJ2-1; TRBD2 matches 7 bases. The CDR3 runs to 15 residues. V gave up 0 bases and J gave up 4 bases; unmatched junction bases: 3. Germline CDR1 is WNHNN and CDR2 is SYGVQD (reference sequence). In nucleotides, the CDR3 is TGCGCCAGCAGTGAGTCGGCTAGCGGTTACAATGAGCAGTTCTTC. It yields the protein CASSESASGYNEQFF.

V and J are TRBV7-9 and TRBJ2-3; D remains unclear. The CDR3 sequence is 13 residues long. The germline V gene encodes CDR1 SEHNR and CDR2 FQNEAQ (reference sequence). V dropped 1 base and J dropped 4 bases, with 6 bases sitting between them. The CDR3 sequence: CASSLVGADTQYF. The CDR3 region has the DNA TGTGCCAGCAGCTTAGTAGGAGCAGATACGCAGTATTTT.

The J gene is TRBJ1-5, the V gene TRBV7-8; TRBD1 might be the D (6 bases). Trimming stripped 6 bases from V and 0 bases from J, with 9 bases between. Germline CDR1 SGHVS, CDR2 FQNEAQ. This CDR3 is 14 amino acids long. Here the CDR3 reads CASRSDSSNQPQHF. CDR3 nucleotide sequence: TGTGCCAGCAGATCGGACAGTAGCAATCAGCCCCAGCATTTT.

The chain uses TRBV19 and TRBJ2-5; the match to TRBD2 covers 12 bases. Germline V lookup: CDR1 LNHDA, CDR2 SQIVND (reference sequence). This CDR3 region has 15 residues. The V gene end was trimmed by 3 bases and the J gene end by 5 bases; junction bases not matched to a gene: 4. The CDR3 nucleotides read TGTGCCAGTAGTATCCCTAGCGGGAGGGGCGAGACCCAGTACTTC. Translating gives CASSIPSGRGETQYF. The full variable domain, rest sourced from reference TRBV19 and TRBJ2-5, is DGGITQSPKYLFRKEGQNVTLSCEQNLNHDAMYWYRQDPGQGLRLIYYSQIVNDFQKGDIAEGYSVSREKKESFPLTVTSAQKNPTAFYLCASSIPSGRGETQYFGPGTRLLVL.

The chain has TRBV28 and TRBJ2-1; 11 nucleotides align to TRBD2. This CDR3 is 16 amino acids long. Germline lookup yields CDR1 MDHEN and CDR2 SYDVKM. V shed 8 bases, J shed 3 bases, and the junction held 9 bases outside the gene matches. In DNA form, the CDR3 reads TGTGCCAGCGGCCTCCCGGGACTAGCGGACTACAATGAGCAGTTCTTC. Its protein is CASGLPGLADYNEQFF.